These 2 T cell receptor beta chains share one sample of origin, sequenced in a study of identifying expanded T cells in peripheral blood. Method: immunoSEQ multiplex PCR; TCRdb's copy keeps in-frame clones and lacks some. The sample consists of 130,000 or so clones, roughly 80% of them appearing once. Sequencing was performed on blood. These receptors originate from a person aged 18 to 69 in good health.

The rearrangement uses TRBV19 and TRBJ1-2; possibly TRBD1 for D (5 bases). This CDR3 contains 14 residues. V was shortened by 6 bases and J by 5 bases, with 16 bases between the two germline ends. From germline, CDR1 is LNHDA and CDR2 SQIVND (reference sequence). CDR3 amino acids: CASRTDRSVYGYTF. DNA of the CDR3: TGTGCCAGTAGGACCGACAGATCCGTGTATGGCTACACCTTC.

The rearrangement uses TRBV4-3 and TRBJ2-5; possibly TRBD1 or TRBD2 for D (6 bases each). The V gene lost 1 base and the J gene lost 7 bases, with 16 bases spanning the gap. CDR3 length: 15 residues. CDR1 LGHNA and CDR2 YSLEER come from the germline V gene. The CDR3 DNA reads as TGCGCCAGCAGCCAAGTGGGGGGCCCCGTAACGACCCAGTACTTC. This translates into CASSQVGGPVTTQYF.